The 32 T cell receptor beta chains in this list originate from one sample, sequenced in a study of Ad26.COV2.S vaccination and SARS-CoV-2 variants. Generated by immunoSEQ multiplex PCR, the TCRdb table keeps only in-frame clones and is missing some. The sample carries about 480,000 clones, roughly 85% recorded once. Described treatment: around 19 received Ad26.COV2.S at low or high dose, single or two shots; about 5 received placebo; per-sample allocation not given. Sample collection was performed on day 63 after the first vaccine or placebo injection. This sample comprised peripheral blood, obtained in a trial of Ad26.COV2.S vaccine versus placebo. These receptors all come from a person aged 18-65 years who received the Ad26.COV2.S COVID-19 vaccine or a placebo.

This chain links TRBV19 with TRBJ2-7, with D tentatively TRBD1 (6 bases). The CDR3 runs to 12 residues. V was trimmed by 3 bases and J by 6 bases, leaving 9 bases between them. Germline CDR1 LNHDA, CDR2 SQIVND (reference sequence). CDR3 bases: TGTGCCAGTAGTATGGGGGCGAGCGAGCAGTACTTC. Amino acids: CASSMGASEQYF.

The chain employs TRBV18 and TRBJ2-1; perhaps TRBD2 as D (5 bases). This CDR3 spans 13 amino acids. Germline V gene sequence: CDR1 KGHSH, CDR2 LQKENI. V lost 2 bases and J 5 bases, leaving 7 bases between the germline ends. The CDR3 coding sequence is TGTGCCAGCTCACCAGGACTCAACAATGAGCAGTTCTTC. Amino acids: CASSPGLNNEQFF.

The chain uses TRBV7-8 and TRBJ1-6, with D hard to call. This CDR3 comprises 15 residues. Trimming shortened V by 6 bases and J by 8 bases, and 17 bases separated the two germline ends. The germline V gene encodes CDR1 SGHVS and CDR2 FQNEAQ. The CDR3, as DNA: TGTGCCAGCAGGCACAAGCGGTCTGGGGATTCACCCCTCCACTTT. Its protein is CASRHKRSGDSPLHF.

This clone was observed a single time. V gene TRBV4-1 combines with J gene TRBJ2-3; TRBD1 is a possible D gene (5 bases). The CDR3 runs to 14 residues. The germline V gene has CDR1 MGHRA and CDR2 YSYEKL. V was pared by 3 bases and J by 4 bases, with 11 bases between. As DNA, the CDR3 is TGCGCCAGCAGCCAGGACATCTGGCCAGATACGCAGTATTTT. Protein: CASSQDIWPDTQYF.

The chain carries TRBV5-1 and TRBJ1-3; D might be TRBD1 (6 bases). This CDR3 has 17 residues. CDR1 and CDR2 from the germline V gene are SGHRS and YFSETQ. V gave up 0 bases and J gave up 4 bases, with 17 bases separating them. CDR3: CASSLAPTGAGGNTIYF. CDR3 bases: TGCGCCAGCAGCTTGGCTCCTACGGGGGCCGGGGGAAACACCATATATTTT. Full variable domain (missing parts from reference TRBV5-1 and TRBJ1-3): KAGVTQTPRYLIKTRGQQVTLSCSPISGHRSVSWYQQTPGQGLQFLFEYFSETQRNKGNFPGRFSGRQFSNSRSEMNVSTLELGDSALYLCASSLAPTGAGGNTIYFGEGSWLTVV.

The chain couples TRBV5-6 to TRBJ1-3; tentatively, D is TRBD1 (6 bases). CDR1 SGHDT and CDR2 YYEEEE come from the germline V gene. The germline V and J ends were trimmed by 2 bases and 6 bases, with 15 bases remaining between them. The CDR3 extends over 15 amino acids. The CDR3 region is CASSLLQGRTNTIYF. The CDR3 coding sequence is TGTGCCAGCAGCTTATTACAGGGAAGAACAAACACCATATATTTT.

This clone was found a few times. CDR3 DNA sequence: TGTGCCAGCAGCCGCTTACGGGACTACAATGAGCAGTTCTTC. It is translated as CASSRLRDYNEQFF. The chain is built from TRBV5-8 and TRBJ2-1; possibly TRBD2 for D (5 bases). The CDR3 runs 14 residues. V lost 4 bases, J lost 3 bases, and 11 bases lay in between. The germline gives CDR1 SGHTS, CDR2 YDEGEE.

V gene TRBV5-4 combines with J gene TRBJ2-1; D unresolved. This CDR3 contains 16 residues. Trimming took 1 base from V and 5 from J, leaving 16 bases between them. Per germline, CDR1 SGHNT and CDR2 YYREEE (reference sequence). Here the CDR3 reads CASSLMLGQVDNEQFF. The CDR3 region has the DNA TGTGCCAGCAGCTTGATGTTGGGCCAGGTGGACAATGAGCAGTTCTTC.

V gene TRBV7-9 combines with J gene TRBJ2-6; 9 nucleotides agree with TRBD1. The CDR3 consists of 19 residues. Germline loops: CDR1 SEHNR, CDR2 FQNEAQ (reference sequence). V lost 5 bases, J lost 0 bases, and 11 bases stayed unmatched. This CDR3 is CASSQIATGGTSGANVLTF. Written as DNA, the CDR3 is TGTGCCAGCAGCCAAATTGCGACAGGGGGAACCTCTGGGGCCAACGTCCTGACTTTC.

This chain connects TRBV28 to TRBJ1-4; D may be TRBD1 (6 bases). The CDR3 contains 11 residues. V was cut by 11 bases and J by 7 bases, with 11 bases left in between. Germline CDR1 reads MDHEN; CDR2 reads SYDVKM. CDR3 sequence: CASGAREKLFF. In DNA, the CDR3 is TGTGCCTCAGGGGCTCGTGAAAAACTGTTTTTT.

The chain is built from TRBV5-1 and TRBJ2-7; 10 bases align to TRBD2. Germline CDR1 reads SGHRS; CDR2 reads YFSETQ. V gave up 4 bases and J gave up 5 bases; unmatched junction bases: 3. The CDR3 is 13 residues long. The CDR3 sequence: CASSVGLANEQYF. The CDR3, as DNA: TGCGCCAGCAGCGTGGGACTAGCGAACGAGCAGTACTTC.

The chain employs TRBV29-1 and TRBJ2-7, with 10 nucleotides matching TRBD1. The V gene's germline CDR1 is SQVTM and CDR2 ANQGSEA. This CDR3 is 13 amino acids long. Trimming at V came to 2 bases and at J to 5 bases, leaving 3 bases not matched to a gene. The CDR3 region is CSVESGQGDEQYF. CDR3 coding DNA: TGCAGCGTTGAAAGCGGACAGGGGGACGAGCAGTACTTC.

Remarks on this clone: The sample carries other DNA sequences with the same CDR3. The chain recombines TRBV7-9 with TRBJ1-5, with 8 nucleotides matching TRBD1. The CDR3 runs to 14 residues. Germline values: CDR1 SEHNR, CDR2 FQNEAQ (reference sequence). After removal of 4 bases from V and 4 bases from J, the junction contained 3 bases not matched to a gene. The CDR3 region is CASSSTGGNQPQHF. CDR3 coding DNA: TGTGCCAGCAGCTCCACAGGGGGGAATCAGCCCCAGCATTTT.

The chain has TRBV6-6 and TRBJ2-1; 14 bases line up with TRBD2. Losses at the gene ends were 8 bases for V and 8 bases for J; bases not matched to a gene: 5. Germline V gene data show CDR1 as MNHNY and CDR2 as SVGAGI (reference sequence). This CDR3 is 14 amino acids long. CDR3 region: CASARLAGGDEQFF. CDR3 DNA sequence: TGTGCCAGCGCAAGACTAGCGGGAGGGGATGAGCAGTTCTTC.

CDR3 nucleotides: TGTGCCAGTGCTGAGGACAGGGGGGATAATTCACCCCTCCACTTT. As protein: CASAEDRGDNSPLHF. The chain is built from TRBV19 and TRBJ1-6; the match to TRBD1 covers 10 bases. The V and J ends lost 8 bases and 5 bases, in that order; junction bases with no gene match: 6. CDR3 size: 15 residues. Germline assignment: CDR1 LNHDA and CDR2 SQIVND (reference sequence).

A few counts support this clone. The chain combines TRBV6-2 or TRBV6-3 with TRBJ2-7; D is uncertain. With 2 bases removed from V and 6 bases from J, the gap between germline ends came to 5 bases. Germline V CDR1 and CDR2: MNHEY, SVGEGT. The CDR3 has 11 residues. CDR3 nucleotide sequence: TGTGCCAGCAGTTACACATTCGAGCAGTACTTC. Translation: CASSYTFEQYF.

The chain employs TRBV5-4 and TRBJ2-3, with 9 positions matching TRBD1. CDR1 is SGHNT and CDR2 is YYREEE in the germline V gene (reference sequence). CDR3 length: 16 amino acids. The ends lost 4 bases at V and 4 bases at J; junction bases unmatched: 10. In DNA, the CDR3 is TGTGCCAGCAGCAAACCGGGACAGGGTACCGCAGATACGCAGTATTTT. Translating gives CASSKPGQGTADTQYF.

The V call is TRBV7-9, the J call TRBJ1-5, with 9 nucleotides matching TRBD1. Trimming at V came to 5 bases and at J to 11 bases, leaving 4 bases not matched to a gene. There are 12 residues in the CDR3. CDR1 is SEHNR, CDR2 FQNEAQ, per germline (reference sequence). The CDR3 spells CASSTGQGAQHF. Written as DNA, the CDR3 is TGTGCCAGCAGCACGGGACAGGGTGCCCAGCATTTT.

The CDR3 nucleotides read TGCGCCAGCAGCACGGACCCAAGCACCGATCAGCCCCAGCATTTT. Its translation is CASSTDPSTDQPQHF. This rearrangement joins TRBV5-1 to TRBJ1-5; D ambiguous. Trimming removed 4 bases at V and 5 bases at J, with 16 bases between. The germline V gene has CDR1 SGHRS and CDR2 YFSETQ. CDR3 size: 15 residues.

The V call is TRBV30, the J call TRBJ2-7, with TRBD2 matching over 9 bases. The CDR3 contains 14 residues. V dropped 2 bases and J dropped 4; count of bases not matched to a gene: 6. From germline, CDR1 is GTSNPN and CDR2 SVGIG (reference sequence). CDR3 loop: CAWSPTSGIYEQYF. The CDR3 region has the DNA TGTGCCTGGAGTCCGACTAGCGGAATTTACGAGCAGTACTTC.

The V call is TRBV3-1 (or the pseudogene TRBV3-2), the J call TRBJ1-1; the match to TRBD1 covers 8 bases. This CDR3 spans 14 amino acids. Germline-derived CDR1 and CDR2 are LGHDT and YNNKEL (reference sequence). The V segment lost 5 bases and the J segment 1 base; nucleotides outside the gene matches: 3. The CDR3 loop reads CASSFGQGNTEAFF. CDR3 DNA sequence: TGTGCCAGCAGCTTCGGACAGGGGAACACTGAAGCTTTCTTT.

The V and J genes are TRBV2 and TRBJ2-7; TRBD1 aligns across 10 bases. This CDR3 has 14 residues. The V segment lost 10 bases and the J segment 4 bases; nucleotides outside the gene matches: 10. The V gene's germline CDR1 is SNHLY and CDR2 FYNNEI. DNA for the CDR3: TGTGCCATCATTCAGCGGGGACAGGGGTACGAGCAGTACTTC. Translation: CAIIQRGQGYEQYF.

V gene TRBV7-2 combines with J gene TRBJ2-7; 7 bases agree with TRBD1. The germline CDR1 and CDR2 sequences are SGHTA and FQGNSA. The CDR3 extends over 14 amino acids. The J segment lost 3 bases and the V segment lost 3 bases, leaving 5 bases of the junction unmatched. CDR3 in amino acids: CASSLGQPLYEQYF. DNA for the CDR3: TGTGCCAGCAGCTTGGGACAGCCGCTCTACGAGCAGTACTTC.

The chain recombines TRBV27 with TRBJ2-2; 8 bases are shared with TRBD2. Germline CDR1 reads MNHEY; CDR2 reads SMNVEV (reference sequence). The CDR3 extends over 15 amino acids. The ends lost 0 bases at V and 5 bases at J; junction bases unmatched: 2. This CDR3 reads CASSLSSSGTGELFF. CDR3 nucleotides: TGTGCCAGCAGTTTATCGTCTAGCGGGACCGGGGAGCTGTTTTTT.

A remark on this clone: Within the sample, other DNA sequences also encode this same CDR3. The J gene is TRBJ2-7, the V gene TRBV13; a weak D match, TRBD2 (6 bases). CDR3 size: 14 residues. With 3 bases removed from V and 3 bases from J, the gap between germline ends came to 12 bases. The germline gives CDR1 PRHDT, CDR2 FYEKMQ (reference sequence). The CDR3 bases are TGTGCCAGCAGCTTTGGGCGGGGTGACTACGAGCAGTACTTC. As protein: CASSFGRGDYEQYF.

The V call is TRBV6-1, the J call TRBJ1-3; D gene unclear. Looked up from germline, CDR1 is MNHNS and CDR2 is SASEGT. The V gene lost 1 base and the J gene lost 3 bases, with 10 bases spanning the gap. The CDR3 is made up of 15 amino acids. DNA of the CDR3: TGTGCCAGCAGTGAAGGGTGGCCAGGTGGAAACACCATATATTTT. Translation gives CASSEGWPGGNTIYF.

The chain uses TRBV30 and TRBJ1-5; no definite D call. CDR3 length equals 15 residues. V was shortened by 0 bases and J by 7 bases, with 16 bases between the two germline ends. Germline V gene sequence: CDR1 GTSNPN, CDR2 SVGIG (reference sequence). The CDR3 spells CAWSVLGRDLQPQHF. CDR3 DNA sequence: TGTGCCTGGAGTGTACTGGGCCGGGATCTCCAGCCCCAGCATTTT.

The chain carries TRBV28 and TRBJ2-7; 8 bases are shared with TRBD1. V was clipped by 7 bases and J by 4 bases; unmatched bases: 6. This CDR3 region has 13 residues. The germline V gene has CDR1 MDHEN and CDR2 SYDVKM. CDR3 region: CASNDRGAYEQYF. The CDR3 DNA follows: TGTGCCAGCAATGACAGGGGTGCGTACGAGCAGTACTTC.

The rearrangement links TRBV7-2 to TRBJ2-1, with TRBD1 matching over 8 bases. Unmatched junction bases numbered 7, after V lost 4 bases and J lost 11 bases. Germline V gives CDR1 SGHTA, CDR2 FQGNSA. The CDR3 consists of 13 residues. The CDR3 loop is CASSSGTGGKQFF. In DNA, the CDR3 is TGTGCCAGCAGCTCAGGGACAGGCGGTAAGCAGTTCTTC. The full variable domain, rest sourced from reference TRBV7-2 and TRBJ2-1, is GAGVSQSPSNKVTEKGKDVELRCDPISGHTALYWYRQSLGQGLEFLIYFQGNSAPDKSGLPSDRFSAERTGGSVSTLTIQRTQQEDSAVYLCASSSGTGGKQFFGPGTRLTVL.

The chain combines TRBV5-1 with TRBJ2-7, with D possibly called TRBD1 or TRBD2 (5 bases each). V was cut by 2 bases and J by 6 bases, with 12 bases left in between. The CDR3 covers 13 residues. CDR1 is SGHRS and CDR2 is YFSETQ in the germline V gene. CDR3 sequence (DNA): TGCGCCAGCAGCTTAGGGGCGGGTCGCGAGCAGTACTTC. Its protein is CASSLGAGREQYF.

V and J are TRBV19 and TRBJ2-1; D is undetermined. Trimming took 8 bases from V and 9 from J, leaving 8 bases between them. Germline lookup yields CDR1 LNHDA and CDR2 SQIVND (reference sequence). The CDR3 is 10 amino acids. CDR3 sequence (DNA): TGTGCCAGTGGTTACGGTGAGCAGTTCTTC. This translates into CASGYGEQFF.

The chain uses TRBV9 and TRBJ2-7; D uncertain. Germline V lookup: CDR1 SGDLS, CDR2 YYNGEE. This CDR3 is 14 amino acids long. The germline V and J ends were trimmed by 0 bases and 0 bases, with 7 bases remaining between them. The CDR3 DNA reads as TGTGCCAGCAGCGTAGGACGGAGCTCCTACGAGCAGTACTTC. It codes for CASSVGRSSYEQYF. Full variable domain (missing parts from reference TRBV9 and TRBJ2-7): DSGVTQTPKHLITATGQRVTLRCSPRSGDLSVYWYQQSLDQGLQFLIQYYNGEERAKGNILERFSAQQFPDLHSELNLSSLELGDSALYFCASSVGRSSYEQYFGPGTRLTVT.